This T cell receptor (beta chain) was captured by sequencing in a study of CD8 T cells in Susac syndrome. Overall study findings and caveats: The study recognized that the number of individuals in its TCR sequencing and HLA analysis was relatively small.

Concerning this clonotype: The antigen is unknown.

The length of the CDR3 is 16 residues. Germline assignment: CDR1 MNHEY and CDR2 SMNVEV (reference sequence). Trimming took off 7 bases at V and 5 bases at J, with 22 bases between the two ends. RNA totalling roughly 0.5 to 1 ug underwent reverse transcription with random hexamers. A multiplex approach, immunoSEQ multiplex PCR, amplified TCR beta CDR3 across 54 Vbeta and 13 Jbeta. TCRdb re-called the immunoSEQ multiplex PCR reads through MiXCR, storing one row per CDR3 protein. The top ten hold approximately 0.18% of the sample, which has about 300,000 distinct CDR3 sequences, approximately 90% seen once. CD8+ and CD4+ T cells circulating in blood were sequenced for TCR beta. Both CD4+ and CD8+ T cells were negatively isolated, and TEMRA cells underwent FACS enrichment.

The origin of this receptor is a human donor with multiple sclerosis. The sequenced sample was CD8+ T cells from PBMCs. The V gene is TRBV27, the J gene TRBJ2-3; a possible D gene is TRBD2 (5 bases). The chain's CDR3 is CASNSHGGPFEDTQYF. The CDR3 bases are TGTGCCAGCAACTCACACGGCGGGCCCTTTGAAGATACGCAGTATTTT.